A selection of T cell receptor beta chains follows, all from one sample in a study of T-cell reconstitution after alpha-beta-depleted transplantation in children. TCRdb re-analysed the PCR reads in MiXCR, keeping a single row per CDR3 protein. The table lists tens of thousands of distinct CDR3 sequences, approximately 6.9% of them singletons. This sample comprised peripheral blood, obtained 60 days after TCRalphabeta/CD19-depleted stem cell transplant. These receptors were taken from a child less than two years old who had a stem cell transplant for acute myeloid leukemia, so the T cells may come from the graft donor. Each CDR3 is given with its conserved first and last residue. The D gene is left open where the match is weak. A row's size may be missing; if present it is once, few, many or a size class.

>TRBV9|NA|TRBJ2-3|many
CASSPRTDTQYF
TGTGCCAGCAGCCCCCGCACAGATACGCAGTATTTT
>TRBV18|TRBD1|TRBJ2-7|many
CASSPPDRASYEQYF
TGTGCCAGCTCACCACCGGACAGGGCGAGCTACGAGCAGTACTTC
>TRBV9|TRBD2|TRBJ2-1|many
CASSNPTSGGGNEQFF
TGTGCCAGCAGCAACCCGACTAGCGGGGGCGGGAATGAGCAGTTCTTC
>TRBV7-9|TRBD1|TRBJ1-5|many
CASSPGDRADQPQHF
TGTGCCAGCAGCCCGGGAGACAGGGCTGATCAGCCCCAGCATTTT
>TRBV3-1|TRBD1|TRBJ1-3|many
CASSSWTGSGNTIYF
TGTGCCAGCAGCTCTTGGACAGGTTCTGGAAACACCATATATTTT
>TRBV6-5|NA|TRBJ1-1|many
CASSFTRVGGTEAFF
TGTGCCAGCAGTTTCACGCGGGTTGGGGGCACTGAAGCTTTCTTT
>TRBV19|NA|TRBJ2-1|few
CASSSRRGYNEQFF
TGTGCCAGTAGTTCTCGGAGGGGCTACAATGAGCAGTTCTTC
>TRBV7-6|NA|TRBJ2-1|many
CASSLTAQGMRNEQFF
TGTGCCAGCAGCTTGACCGCGCAGGGGATGCGCAATGAGCAGTTCTTC
>TRBV5-1|TRBD2|TRBJ2-7|NA
CASSLLGSGRASEQYF
TGCGCCAGCAGCTTGCTCGGGAGCGGGAGGGCCTCCGAGCAGTACTTC
>TRBV4-3|NA|TRBJ1-6|few
CASSQDRKGLGSKRNSPLHF
TGCGCCAGCAGCCAAGATCGAAAAGGGTTAGGTTCGAAGAGGAATTCACCCCTCCACTTT
>TRBV6-1|NA|TRBJ2-7|many
CASSEMGPGLPYEQYF
TGTGCCAGCAGTGAAATGGGTCCGGGACTCCCGTACGAGCAGTACTTC
>TRBV18|TRBD1|TRBJ1-1|few
CASSPTGEGTEAFF
TGTGCCAGCTCACCAACAGGGGAGGGGACTGAAGCTTTCTTT
>TRBV6-2/TRBV6-3|NA|TRBJ1-6|many
CASSYSPYSPLDNSPLHF
TGTGCCAGCAGTTACTCACCGTACAGCCCCTTGGATAATTCACCCCTCCACTTT
>TRBV7-9|TRBD1|TRBJ2-7|many
CASSPTGDSSYEQYF
TGTGCCAGCAGCCCCACCGGGGACAGCTCCTACGAGCAGTACTTC